The next 17 T cell receptor beta chains were all read from a single sample in a study of T cell responses to AZD1222 COVID-19 vaccine. Some clones are missing from TCRdb's copy, which holds only in-frame ones; the method was immunoSEQ multiplex PCR. This sample has more than 95,000 clones; 80% to 90% occur once, and the top ten carry about 29%. The sample consisted of peripheral blood, taken 28 days after the second AZD1222 dose. Receptors originate from an adult who received the AZD1222 COVID-19 vaccine.

This chain uses TRBV29-1 with TRBJ1-4; D call uncertain. CDR1 and CDR2 from the germline V gene are SQVTM and ANQGSEA. The CDR3 runs to 15 residues. V gave up 1 base and J gave up 8 bases, with 17 bases separating them. CDR3 sequence (DNA): TGCAGCGTTGAAGTTTTGGCCGTCGGCGGAGAAAAACTGTTTTTT. Translation: CSVEVLAVGGEKLFF.

CDR3 DNA: TGTGCCAGCAGCTCACGTAATAAAGACGGATTACAGCCCCAGCATTTT. Translation: CASSSRNKDGLQPQHF. This rearrangement joins TRBV7-3 to TRBJ1-5; no definite D call. The CDR3 has 16 residues. CDR1 and CDR2 from the germline V gene are SGHTA and FQGTGA. Trimming pared 4 bases from V and 7 bases from J, leaving 20 bases between. The variable domain in full, completed from reference TRBV7-3 and TRBJ1-5, reads GAGVSQTPSNKVTEKGKYVELRCDPISGHTALYWYRQSLGQGPEFLIYFQGTGAADDSGLPNDRFFAVRPEGSVSTLKIQRTERGDSAVYLCASSSRNKDGLQPQHFGDGTRLSIL.

This clone was seen once. The chain recombines TRBV6-2 or TRBV6-3 with TRBJ2-7; TRBD2 is a possible D gene (6 bases). V lost 4 bases and J lost 6, with 16 bases in between. This CDR3 spans 14 amino acids. Per germline, CDR1 MNHEY and CDR2 SVGEGT. The chain's CDR3 is CASSSWTILGEQYF. The CDR3 nucleotides are TGTGCCAGCAGTTCATGGACTATCCTCGGCGAGCAGTACTTC.

This clone has just one count. Other nucleotide sequences in the sample specify the same CDR3. For the CDR3, the DNA is TGTGCCAGCAGCCAAGGTCTAGCGGGAAGCACAGATACGCAGTATTTT. Its protein product is CASSQGLAGSTDTQYF. This chain connects TRBV3-1 (or the pseudogene TRBV3-2) to TRBJ2-3; the match to TRBD2 covers 9 bases. Germline lookup yields CDR1 LGHDT and CDR2 YNNKEL (reference sequence). The CDR3 spans 16 residues. V shed 1 base and J 0 bases; nucleotides not matched to a gene: 2.

The CDR3 reads CASSDWGDDEQYF. As DNA, the CDR3 is TGCGCCAGCAGTGACTGGGGGGACGACGAGCAGTACTTC. The chain is built from TRBV10-1 and TRBJ2-7; TRBD2 is a possible D gene (6 bases). Germline loops: CDR1 WNHNN, CDR2 SYGVQD (reference sequence). V was cut by 3 bases and J by 5 bases, with 11 bases left in between. CDR3 length equals 13 residues.

The V and J genes are TRBV2 and TRBJ1-3, with D perhaps TRBD1 (6 bases). The V and J ends lost 7 bases and 0 bases respectively, with 13 bases between them. The CDR3 covers 15 residues. Germline V CDR1 and CDR2: SNHLY, FYNNEI. This CDR3 reads CASTLQGPSGNTIYF. The CDR3 DNA sequence: TGTGCCAGCACTCTACAGGGCCCCTCTGGAAACACCATATATTTT. The complete variable domain, with remaining parts taken from reference TRBV2 and TRBJ1-3, reads EPEVTQTPSHQVTQMGQEVILRCVPISNHLYFYWYRQILGQKVEFLVSFYNNEISEKSEIFDDQFSVERPDGSNFTLKIRSTKLEDSAMYFCASTLQGPSGNTIYFGEGSWLTVV.

The chain uses TRBV28 and TRBJ2-7, with TRBD2 matching 7 bases. Per the germline V gene, CDR1 is MDHEN and CDR2 is SYDVKM. The CDR3 loop spans 13 amino acids. After removal of 6 bases from V and 0 bases from J, the junction contained 2 bases not matched to a gene. CDR3 nucleotide sequence: TGTGCCAGCAGGCTAGCGGACTCCTACGAGCAGTACTTC. Its translation is CASRLADSYEQYF.

The chain has TRBV7-3 and TRBJ1-4; D not certain. V lost 2 bases to trimming and J lost 5 bases, with 6 bases between them. The germline CDR1 and CDR2 sequences are SGHTA and FQGTGA. CDR3 length: 13 amino acids. DNA for the CDR3: TGTGCCAGCAGCTTAGGTCCGAATGAAAAACTGTTTTTT. Translated: CASSLGPNEKLFF. Filled out from reference TRBV7-3 and TRBJ1-4, the complete variable domain reads GAGVSQTPSNKVTEKGKYVELRCDPISGHTALYWYRQSLGQGPEFLIYFQGTGAADDSGLPNDRFFAVRPEGSVSTLKIQRTERGDSAVYLCASSLGPNEKLFFGSGTQLSVL.

The chain links TRBV29-1 to TRBJ2-1, with a possible D match to TRBD2 (6 bases). V was shortened by 3 bases and J by 12 bases, with 18 bases between the two germline ends. CDR3 length equals 13 residues. Germline CDR1 SQVTM, CDR2 ANQGSEA. CDR3 region: CSVEPGGTFTQFF. The CDR3 nucleotides are TGCAGCGTTGAGCCTGGGGGGACCTTTACGCAGTTCTTC.

The CDR3 loop reads CASSQAAGIGEKLFF. CDR3 nucleotide sequence: TGTGCCAGCAGCCAAGCCGCCGGAATCGGAGAAAAACTGTTTTTT. The chain links TRBV14 to TRBJ1-4; no clear D. The V end lost 1 base, the J end lost 8 bases, and 14 bases lay between the germline ends. Germline CDR1 and CDR2: SGHDN and FVKESK. CDR3 length: 15 residues.

This chain joins TRBV6-1 and TRBJ1-1; the D is unclear. The CDR3 spans 15 residues. Deletions cut 2 bases from V and 0 bases from J, with 10 bases between. The V gene's germline CDR1 is MNHNS and CDR2 SASEGT. For the CDR3, the DNA is TGTGCCAGCAGTGAATTAGGGTGGGTGAACACTGAAGCTTTCTTT. Translated, it gives CASSELGWVNTEAFF.

The chain recombines TRBV5-1 with TRBJ1-4; TRBD1 is a possible D gene (6 bases). The germline V and J ends were trimmed by 0 bases and 2 bases, with 11 bases remaining between them. Germline CDR1 and CDR2: SGHRS and YFSETQ. CDR3 size: 16 residues. CDR3 coding DNA: TGCGCCAGCAGCTTGGAAGGGAGGGGGACTAATGAAAAACTGTTTTTT. Translated: CASSLEGRGTNEKLFF.

The rearrangement uses TRBV29-1 and TRBJ2-1; possibly TRBD2 for D (5 bases). Germline V lookup: CDR1 SQVTM, CDR2 ANQGSEA. The CDR3 is 14 amino acids. The germline V and J ends were trimmed by 3 bases and 0 bases, with 9 bases remaining between them. CDR3 in DNA: TGCAGCGTTGACGTCGGAGGCTCCTACAATGAGCAGTTCTTC. This codes for CSVDVGGSYNEQFF.

The chain links TRBV30 to TRBJ2-6, with D unresolved. The CDR3 runs 14 residues. The germline V and J ends were trimmed by 8 bases and 0 bases, with 11 bases remaining between them. In germline, CDR1 is GTSNPN, CDR2 SVGIG (reference sequence). DNA for the CDR3: TGTGCCAGGGAACTCGACTCTGGGGCCAACGTCCTGACTTTC. This sequence encodes CARELDSGANVLTF.

This chain joins TRBV5-1 and TRBJ2-2; 12 bases are a match to TRBD1. The V segment lost 3 bases and the J segment 3 bases; nucleotides outside the gene matches: 3. The CDR3 contains 16 residues. CDR1 is SGHRS, CDR2 YFSETQ, per germline. The DNA of the CDR3 is TGCGCCAGCAGCTCGGGGACAGGGGGCTACACCGGGGAGCTGTTTTTT. It codes for CASSSGTGGYTGELFF.

This sequence joins TRBV28 and TRBJ1-2; 10 bases map to TRBD1. The trim removed 5 bases at V and 4 bases at J, leaving 7 bases unmatched. Per the germline V gene, CDR1 is MDHEN and CDR2 is SYDVKM. There are 15 residues in the CDR3. The CDR3 region has the DNA TGTGCCAGCAGTCCAGATGGACAGGGGGGCTATGGCTACACCTTC. This gives the protein CASSPDGQGGYGYTF.

V and J are TRBV7-2 and TRBJ1-1, with TRBD1 as a possible D gene (6 bases). Germline V gene lookup returns CDR1 SGHTA and CDR2 FQGNSA. The V end was cut by 4 bases, the J end by 4 bases, with 10 bases between. The CDR3 consists of 13 residues. CDR3 in DNA: TGTGCCAGCAGCTCTTCAGGGGTCACTGAAGCTTTCTTT. Translation: CASSSSGVTEAFF.